The clone carrying this T cell receptor beta chain came up once. Antigen specificity is unknown. Only in-frame clones appear in the TCRdb table, and some are missing; sequencing was by immunoSEQ multiplex PCR. This sample has roughly 220,000 clones, with just under 80% found just once. This record comes from a study of cytotoxic CD8 clonotypes in ibrutinib-treated CLL. As for the study in general: Recorded responses included about 25 partial and 2 complete; following median 68 months, approximately 15 stayed remitted and about 12 progressed. Whole-study findings and limits: Higher clonality was seen at ibrutinib response and a return toward baseline at progression. Sampling time points were not equivalent between sustained-remission and progressing patients. Public clonotypes proved infrequent, and on treatment they shrank or remained steady.

V shed 3 bases and J 2 bases; nucleotides not matched to a gene: 5. The germline V gene has CDR1 GTSNPN and CDR2 SVGIG (reference sequence). The CDR3 extends over 14 amino acids. The rearrangement joins TRBV30 to TRBJ2-5, with 8 positions matching TRBD2. The source is a human donor with chronic lymphocytic leukemia. Source: PBMCs, taken after 12 months of ibrutinib treatment. The CDR3 spells CAWSSGGFQETQYF. CDR3 coding DNA: TGTGCCTGGAGCAGCGGGGGATTTCAAGAGACCCAGTACTTC.